Following are 14 T cell receptor beta chains from one sample sequenced in a study of T-cell memory formation after mild COVID-19. From the 5' RACE reads, TCRdb called clonotypes with MiXCR, one entry per CDR3 protein. The repertoire holds approximately 150,000 distinct CDR3 sequences, with about 15% as singletons. Sequencing was done on a sample of PBMCs or a T cell subset sorted from them (not recorded which). The receptor set was obtained from an adult woman who had mild COVID-19 (a few samples of this study predate the infection). Cell type and time point are not known.

This clonotype appeared a few times. The chain links TRBV29-1 to TRBJ1-1; 7 positions agree with TRBD1. Trimming removed 2 bases from V and 4 bases from J; junction bases left unmatched: 1. Germline assignment: CDR1 SQVTM and CDR2 ANQGSEA. The CDR3 is made up of 12 amino acids. The CDR3 DNA reads as TGCAGCGTTGAACCAGGGGGCACTGAAGCTTTCTTT. Protein sequence: CSVEPGGTEAFF.

The chain has TRBV7-2 and TRBJ2-7, with 10 bases lining up with TRBD2. Losses at the gene ends were 5 bases for V and 2 bases for J; bases not matched to a gene: 9. The CDR3 runs 16 residues. The germline CDR1 and CDR2 sequences are SGHTA and FQGNSA. CDR3 amino acids: CASSRRGSGRTYEQYF. Written as DNA, the CDR3 is TGTGCCAGCAGCCGCCGGGGTAGCGGGAGGACCTACGAGCAGTACTTC.

This chain connects TRBV19 to TRBJ2-7; 8 positions agree with TRBD1. The V segment lost 7 bases and the J segment 0 bases; nucleotides outside the gene matches: 8. Germline V gives CDR1 LNHDA, CDR2 SQIVND (reference sequence). The CDR3 loop spans 15 amino acids. The CDR3 region is CASTARGQASYEQYF. DNA for the CDR3: TGTGCCAGTACGGCGCGGGGACAGGCCTCCTACGAGCAGTACTTC.

This clonotype has just a few counts. The genes are TRBV12-3 or TRBV12-4 and TRBJ2-1, with D tentatively TRBD1 or TRBD2 (7 bases each). This CDR3 contains 14 residues. The V gene lost 3 bases and the J gene lost 8 bases, with 14 bases spanning the gap. The CDR3 DNA follows: TGTGCCAGCAGTTTCAGGGGGGGCATCTATGAGCAGTTCTTC. It specifies CASSFRGGIYEQFF.

The chain uses TRBV6-5 and TRBJ1-2; TRBD1 might be the D (5 bases). CDR3 length: 13 residues. Germline V gene lookup returns CDR1 MNHEY and CDR2 SVGAGI. The germline V and J ends were trimmed by 6 bases and 7 bases, with 15 bases remaining between them. CDR3 sequence reads: CASRTGGSSGYTF. The CDR3 DNA reads TGTGCCAGCAGGACGGGGGGGTCGAGTGGCTACACCTTC.

J is TRBJ2-3 and V is TRBV5-6; D unclear. The germline V and J ends were trimmed by 0 bases and 0 bases, with 8 bases remaining between them. The CDR3 is 15 amino acids. Germline lookup yields CDR1 SGHDT and CDR2 YYEEEE. Here the CDR3 reads CASSLAVGSTDTQYF. CDR3 coding DNA: TGTGCCAGCAGCTTGGCTGTGGGTAGCACAGATACGCAGTATTTT.

The genes are TRBV12-3 or TRBV12-4 and TRBJ2-5, with D uncertain. V lost 3 bases and J 2 bases, leaving 10 bases between the germline ends. This CDR3 has 14 amino acids. This CDR3 reads CASSLRRNQETQYF. The CDR3 region has the DNA TGTGCCAGCAGTTTGAGACGTAATCAAGAGACCCAGTACTTC.

This clonotype showed up many times. V and J are TRBV4-1 and TRBJ1-2; D is perhaps TRBD1 (5 bases). Germline-derived CDR1 and CDR2 are MGHRA and YSYEKL. CDR3 length: 17 amino acids. Trimming removed 1 base from V and 6 bases from J, with 21 bases in between. CDR3 in amino acids: CASSQGPIGTGSDGYTF. The CDR3, as DNA: TGCGCCAGCAGCCAAGGCCCCATCGGGACGGGGAGCGATGGCTACACCTTC.

In the case of this clonotype: Sequence at one end of the junction differs from germline and may be a read error. This chain links TRBV12-3 or TRBV12-4 with TRBJ1-1; D ambiguous. This CDR3 is 12 amino acids long. The CDR3 DNA reads as TGTGCCTGCAGTATAGTTAACACTGAAGCTTTCTTT. Residues: CACSIVNTEAFF.

In this sample, this clonotype turned up a few times. This chain joins TRBV2 and TRBJ2-3; D not resolved. The CDR3 consists of 11 residues. The V end was cut by 5 bases, the J end by 6 bases, with 6 bases between. The germline V gene encodes CDR1 SNHLY and CDR2 FYNNEI. The CDR3 region is CASSPFDTQYF. For the CDR3, the DNA is TGTGCCAGCAGTCCATTCGATACGCAGTATTTT.

This chain connects TRBV5-1 to TRBJ2-3; D is possibly TRBD1 (6 bases). The ends were cut back, 7 bases at V and 0 bases at J, with 21 bases in the middle. Germline V lookup: CDR1 SGHRS, CDR2 YFSETQ. The CDR3 is 17 residues long. The CDR3 region has the DNA TGCGCCAGCTCAAGGAAAGACAGGACTTATAGCACAGATACGCAGTATTTT. This sequence encodes CASSRKDRTYSTDTQYF.

V usage is TRBV9 and J usage is TRBJ2-7; 8 positions agree with TRBD1. The CDR3 has 15 residues. J gave up 1 base and V 3 bases, and 6 bases lay outside the gene matches. Germline V CDR1 and CDR2: SGDLS, YYNGEE. CDR3: CASSETGDLSYEQYF. As DNA, the CDR3 is TGTGCCAGCAGCGAGACAGGGGATCTATCCTACGAGCAGTACTTC.

The chain employs TRBV20-1 and TRBJ2-3; D uncertain. Deletions cut 2 bases from V and 2 bases from J, with 5 bases between. Germline-derived CDR1 and CDR2 are DFQATT and SNEGSKA (reference sequence). This CDR3 region has 12 residues. As DNA, the CDR3 is TGCAGTGCTAGATCCCCCACAGATACGCAGTATTTT. Translated, it gives CSARSPTDTQYF.

This clonotype has only a few counts. V and J are TRBV29-1 and TRBJ2-7, with D possibly being TRBD2 (5 bases). The CDR3 contains 13 residues. From germline, CDR1 is SQVTM and CDR2 ANQGSEA. V lost 6 bases, J lost 3 bases, and 15 bases lay in between. The DNA of the CDR3 is TGCAGCGTCTTAGCGCCGGGGAGCTACGAGCAGTACTTC. Translation gives CSVLAPGSYEQYF.